The clone carrying this T cell receptor beta chain was observed a single time. The sample is drawn from a study of blood T cell repertoires in COVID-19. The germline CDR1 and CDR2 sequences are KGHSH and LQKENI. The CDR3 covers 13 residues. The V end was cut by 5 bases, the J end by 5 bases, with 13 bases between. As processed by the authors: Reference gene primer amplification gave nucleated cell count estimates. TCRdb keeps only in-frame clones here, not all; method: immunoSEQ multiplex PCR. V, J and clone size are those of that table, while D and trimming were read from the DNA. Among about 370,000 clones listed, 80% to 90% were seen once.

The specimen was PBMCs or T cells enriched from blood (not recorded which). This chain joins TRBV18 and TRBJ2-7; possible D gene TRBD1, 6 bases. The sequence came from a man younger than 35 who had recovered from COVID-19. Here the CDR3 DNA reads TGTGCCAGCTCAGATGGACAGATCAACGAGCAGTACTTC. Its protein product is CASSDGQINEQYF.